This record covers a single T cell receptor beta chain. Its target antigen remains unknown. Per-base quality was not reported, and no clone a single base away is much larger than it. Receptor amplification or capture employed the immunoSEQ multiplex PCR assay. The multiplex PCR relied on a mix of 60 forward primers for TCR Vbeta segments and 13 reverse primers for TCR Jbeta segments. Amplification of the CDR3 region of rearranged TCR beta genes was performed with a multiplex PCR assay on genomic DNA. On the Illumina HiSeq System, the amplified TCR beta libraries were sequenced as 87-base-pair reads. The authors' analysis ran thus. A later analysis counted about 80 million unique TCR beta chains across the 550 to 700 repertoires, and about 10 million of these chains were shared by at least two donors. Raw reads were error-corrected and collapsed into unique sequences with a nearest-neighbor algorithm that merged closely related sequences to remove PCR and sequencing errors. V, D and J gene segments were assigned by aligning CDR3 sequences to IMGT reference sequences. Each retained sequence needed at least a six-nucleotide match to both a V gene segment and a J gene segment. A rearrangement counted as productive if the CDR3 had no stop codons and remained in frame with V and J, and every other rearrangement counted as non-productive. Following IMGT convention, CDR3 was defined as the stretch from the second conserved V-encoded cysteine to the conserved J-encoded phenylalanine. The earlier analysis of fewer than 700 of the donors excluded sequences that lacked an unambiguous match to a single V gene segment. An earlier analysis of approximately 590 of the donors called V segments functional above 56.7% productive rearrangements and segregating when the between-donor standard deviation exceeded 5%. A statistical classification framework was developed to diagnose cytomegalovirus status using the catalog of TCR beta chain sequences. In a later analysis, V and J genes were assigned by comparing TCR nucleotide sequences against IMGT/GENE-DB human TR gene sequences. The TCRdist pipeline was used in a later analysis to assign CDR3 sequences and most-parsimonious VDJ recombination scenarios. In a later analysis, each TCR beta chain was defined by its CDR3 amino acid sequence together with its V-gene family, and reads lacking a unique V-gene family were excluded. As a way to deal with suspected cross-contamination and a sequencing artifact, a later analysis dropped 450 to 600 nucleotide sequences that were highly shared and had low generation probability. For each public chain, a later analysis derived a clonal expansion index from normalized ranks of inferred template counts within each repertoire. In a later analysis, generation probabilities were computed with a VDJ recombination model fitted to out-of-frame rearrangements, and the resulting probabilities were checked against IGoR. In a later analysis, hypergeometric tests were used to score TCR-TCR, TCR-HLA and TCR-CMV co-occurrence, with a repertoire-size bias correction applied to TCR pairs. In a later analysis, false discovery rates were estimated by permuting HLA or CMV assignments 20 times. In a later analysis, co-occurring TCRs were grouped using DBSCAN, with TCRdist sequence similarity added in when clustering inside HLA-allele-positive subsets. Repertoires with fewer than 30,000 or more than 120,000 public chains were left out of co-occurrence clustering, as were about five repertoires with anomalous nucleotide sharing. TCRdb obtained this table from immuneACCESS and retained in-frame rearrangements with V and J assigned. These tables miss some clones; where compared with another copy, unresolved V genes account for less than half of the shortfall, and the remainder is unexplained. V and J calls and clone size are those listed in that table; D and trimming were worked out from the DNA. Within this sample are a few hundred thousand clones, with nearly 95% of them counted one time only. The ten largest account for 1.5% to 2% of the sample.

This sample is drawn from a study of cytomegalovirus exposure and HLA in healthy donors (TCRdb year 2017). In terms of the full investigation: An earlier analysis of approximately 590 of the donors reported 250 to 300 Gb of sequence data and 100 million to 130 million unique TCR beta sequences from some 180 million T cells. An early release covering roughly 600 HLA-typed donors comprised approximately 290 gigabases of sequencing data and around 80 million unique TCR sequences. Of the approximately 400 genotyped donors, 75% to 85% were placed in the genetic ancestry cluster associated with self-reported Caucasian donors. The aim of the study was to test whether cataloging public T cell receptors could identify signatures of past pathogen exposure. The study profiled the T cell repertoires of approximately 700 subjects by immunosequencing and related them to cytomegalovirus serostatus. A separate validation cohort of 90 to 150 different subjects was used in addition to the roughly 620-subject first cohort. High-throughput TCR immunosequencing, statistical association of individual TCRs with disease status, and machine learning were combined to predict cytomegalovirus infection status. In a later analysis, previously published TCR beta repertoires from 670 or so donors were re-analyzed and high-resolution HLA genotyping was added so that TCR occurrence patterns could be studied. Rather than using new phenotypic data, the later analysis identified candidate immune exposures from TCR beta sequences and from how often those sequences occurred across donors. To decide whether each TCR beta V gene segment behaved as functional or pseudogenic, an earlier analysis of some 600 of the donors relied on high-throughput TCR beta sequencing. Donor age, sex, ethnicity and CMV serostatus were compiled alongside the repertoire data. A later genetic analysis took genome-wide SNP genotypes for about 65% of the roughly 670 donors and used that subset as a discovery cohort. Every repertoire in the discovery cohort had been generated on one and the same sequencing platform. HLA typing included class I and class II loci at four-digit resolution. The number of donors typed differed by locus, with about 629-640 for A, B, C, DRB1 and DQB1, more than 500 for DQA1, nearly 610 for DPA1, and some 470 for DPB1. Four to six DR-DQ haplotypes were handled as single units for association and clustering, since linkage in the cohort was strong. Among around 400 genotyped donors of the cohort, an average of around 250,000 unique TCR beta nucleotide sequences was sequenced per donor, of which 15% to 20% were non-productive.

Study-level results and caveats: A cluster of highly shared sequence variants was judged likely to be a technical artifact of the sequencing pipeline. Linkage disequilibrium might explain the correlated functional status among segregating V segments, but an unknown experimental factor could not be excluded. Compared with the roughly 700-donor mean, donors in an Asian-associated ancestry cluster had fewer N-insertions in productive TCRs, according to a later genetic analysis. The only immune exposure information available for the cohort was CMV serostatus. A further reported finding was that TCR beta sequences accurately predicted the HLA-A and HLA-B alleles for most subjects in the first cohort. In a later analysis, several top co-occurrence clusters were reported to appear linked to parvovirus B19, influenza, CMV and Epstein-Barr virus. Roughly uniform sequencing depth across donors was assumed in presence/absence analyses, although this assumption may not hold. A later analysis found that HLA-associated TCR beta chains were more clonally expanded and had lower generation probabilities than equally common non-associated chains. The classifier was reported to diagnose cytomegalovirus status with high specificity and sensitivity in both the original cohort and the validation cohort. When HLA alleles, especially DR and DQ, strongly co-occurred, TCR associations were difficult to assign to individual alleles. Three of the identified cytomegalovirus-associated TCR beta chains were confirmed in vitro to be specific for cytomegalovirus antigens. According to a later analysis, TCR association rates differed among HLA loci, with DRB1 alleles showing the most associated TCRs and HLA-C alleles showing the fewest. A later genetic analysis associated a missense DCLRE1C variant with V-gene and J-gene trimming of TCR beta chains, and an independent cohort replicated the association. Most TCR sequences were observed very rarely across donors, whereas some public TCRs were present in many individuals. At a false discovery rate of 0.05, a later analysis linked fewer than 20,000 TCR beta sequences to specific HLA alleles. The cohort was sequenced for TCR beta chains only, and without alpha or paired-chain data the features that could be detected were limited. Because HLA typing was unavailable for some donors at each locus, only the typed subset was used in association tests. An earlier analysis of several hundred of the donors showed that most TCR beta V segments appeared in productive rearrangements either about 90% or about 30% of the time, which broadly matched IMGT annotations. A later analysis found that most CMV-associated TCR beta chains appeared HLA-restricted, with HLA associations seemingly driven largely by CMV exposure. Because counts were too low, seventeen rarely observed V segments, including chromosome 9 orphons, were left out of the earlier analysis of about 500 of the donors. The authors suggested that the approach could potentially be extended to other disease states and immunological phenotypes. A total of around 150 TCR beta chains were listed by the study as associated with cytomegalovirus.

The cohort was made up of roughly 670 healthy bone marrow donors. All cohort members were sampled while nominally healthy, although unrecorded immune exposures were likely present. The donor was CMV seronegative and belonged to the group of around 400 seronegative cohort members. Every donor gave a peripheral blood sample, and the peripheral blood mononuclear cells from that sample were used for TCR beta sequencing. Genomic DNA was extracted from the blood cell samples with the Qiagen DNeasy Blood Extraction Kit. The TCR was taken from a girl under 10 years old in good health and CMV-seronegative. Input material: PBMCs.

The sequenced DNA is TGTGCCAGCAGCTTAGGGTCGGCGGTACTCCAAGAGACCCAGTACTTC. Its protein product is CASSLGSAVLQETQYF. The rearrangement combines TRBV7-9 with TRBJ2-5, with no confidently assigned D gene. Taken from the germline V gene (reference sequence), the CDR1 and CDR2 loops are SEHNR and FQNEAQ. From cysteine to phenylalanine, the CDR3 is 16 amino acids long. Only the CDR3 DNA stays, 48 bases, in frame from base 1. The junction shows trimming of 1 base on V and 1 base on J, plus 13 bases between the germline ends.